This T cell receptor (beta chain) came from a study of T cells in Graves' hyperthyroidism and ophthalmopathy. The CDR3 extends over 15 amino acids. Trimming pared 6 bases from V and 8 bases from J, leaving 19 bases between. This clonotype was seen a few times. Its specificity is unknown. Overall study results and limits: Blood samples included most of the expanded thyroid clonotypes exceeding 0.001.

Template material for amplifying TCR beta CDR3 regions consisted of RNA transcripts. Researchers ran a first-round RT-PCR on the TCR CDR3 using the HTBI primer set. TCRdb reprocessed the multiplex PCR reads with MiXCR, giving one entry per CDR3 protein. The sample lists hundreds of thousands of distinct CDR3 sequences; more than 12% were seen once. The sequence was collected from a woman aged 50 to 60 with Graves' ophthalmopathy. The gene calls are TRBV12-3 or TRBV12-4 and TRBJ1-4, with D perhaps TRBD1 (5 bases). The sequenced sample consisted of blood. Here the CDR3 reads CASSDPRAFGEKLFF. DNA for the CDR3: TGTGCCAGCAGCGACCCCAGGGCTTTCGGGGAAAAACTGTTTTTT.